Detailed here is one T cell receptor beta chain. The target antigen is unknown. This entry comes from a study of T cell responses to AZD1222 COVID-19 vaccine. Study-level results: Possibly, clonal diversity was underestimated; donors were largely white British and included more females. Spike-specific TCR depth and breadth grew after two AZD1222 doses. There were vaccine-associated CD4 TCRs across spike, dominant at 160-218 and 743-854.

There are 17 residues in the CDR3. V was pared by 10 bases and J by 0 bases, with 12 bases of the junction left unmatched. Germline V gene lookup returns CDR1 SGHTS and CDR2 YDEGEE. TCRdb keeps only in-frame clones here, not all; method: immunoSEQ multiplex PCR. The data show 130,000 or so clones, about 86% seen once. The source material was peripheral blood, sampled on day 0 of AZD1222 vaccination. The TCR comes from an adult in good health. The V and J genes are TRBV5-8 and TRBJ2-6; TRBD1 agrees at 8 bases. CDR3 sequence reads: CAVSDGTGVSGANVLTF. CDR3 DNA sequence: TGTGCCGTATCTGATGGGACAGGAGTCTCTGGGGCCAACGTCCTGACTTTC.